The following is a T cell receptor (beta chain) sequence with its context. The antigen it recognizes is unknown. Qualities for individual bases were not recorded, and no much larger clone is one base off. Library construction relied on the immunoSEQ multiplex PCR assay. RNA was extracted from all samples and reverse transcribed into cDNA, which served as template for TCR sequencing. First-strand cDNA was synthesized with SuperScript III using a 2:1 mix of oligo-dT and random hexamers. A synthetic immune receptor repertoire was used to measure amplification bias, and any remaining bias was corrected computationally. From the authors' description of their analysis: Raw reads were preprocessed to remove errors, and CDR3 was defined according to IMGT conventions as the region from the conserved cysteine to phenylalanine. Clonality was computed as 1 minus the Shannon entropy, with the entropy normalized by log2 of the number of productive unique TCRs. CD4 or CD8 identity of scalp clones was inferred by cross-referencing scalp TCRbeta sequences with sorted blood CD4 and CD8 repertoires. Not all clones reach the TCRdb copy of this immuneACCESS table, which keeps in-frame sequences only. Checked studies attribute under half of the gap to unresolved V genes and leave the rest unexplained. The V and J calls and clone size were taken over from that table, and D and trimming were inferred from the DNA. In this sample the table shows 200,000 to 250,000 clones, approximately 67% of which occur a single time. Of the sample, 1% to 1.5% falls within the top ten clones.

This sample stems from a study of CD8+ T cells in alopecia areata listed by TCRdb under 2018. Study-wide context: The treated patients, all with moderate-to-severe alopecia areata, were enrolled in an open-label pilot trial of oral tofacitinib given at 5 to 10 mg twice daily. Tofacitinib-treated patients had biopsies at baseline and at 4 and 24 weeks of treatment, with a later scalp biopsy in several patients. Patients stayed on tofacitinib for 6 to 18 months and then had 6 months of follow-up off drug so that delayed response and recurrence could be assessed. RNA was obtained with the PAXgene miRNA kit for fixed scalp, the miRNeasy kit for PBMCs, and the RNeasy kit for mouse skin. In both human patients and the C3H/HeJ mouse model, the study applied high-throughput TCRbeta sequencing to look at T cell clonal expansion in alopecia areata. Clonality in the scalp was compared among normal scalp (n=4), patchy alopecia areata scalp (n=8), and alopecia totalis/universalis scalp (n=8). immunoSEQ multiplex PCR using 35 Vbeta forward primers and 13 Jbeta reverse primers was used to amplify TCRbeta CDR3 regions. In humans, TCRbeta sequencing was performed on scalp tissue and on sorted CD4+ and CD8+ peripheral blood T cells from healthy controls and from patients with patchy or totalis/universalis alopecia areata. In treated patients, disease severity was measured using the SALT score, which gives the percentage of scalp surface area affected.

The full study reports these points: Higher clonality and more expanded CD8+ clones were observed in lesional scalp than in normal scalp, particularly in alopecia totalis/universalis, a finding suggestive of antigenic drive. Scalp TCR repertoire analysis is complicated because resident alphabeta T cells in normal human skin are also sequenced, whereas mouse skin is dominated by gammadelta T cells. Because the treated cohort was small and had just a single nonresponder, larger studies are needed to establish links between baseline CD8+ expansion and response. Many expanded lesional clones persisted in scalp and blood during tofacitinib treatment, which may partly explain relapse after stopping treatment. TCR sequences shared between patients were less clear than in mice, possibly partly because of HLA diversity in the patient population. Tofacitinib significantly lowered scalp clonality and the number of expanded CD8+ clones among the top 100 scalp clones.

Spanning cysteine to phenylalanine, the CDR3 consists of 15 amino acids. Left in the record is the CDR3 DNA by itself, 45 bases read in frame from the first base. CDR1 KGHSH and CDR2 LQKENI were looked up in the germline V gene. The V and J ends are trimmed by 2 bases and 7 bases, leaving 12 bases between them. The sample's treatment or condition, from its label and the paper: oral pan-JAK inhibitor, 5-10 mg twice daily. Lesional scalp punch biopsies and peripheral blood were obtained from alopecia areata patients. PBMCs were separated by density centrifugation and stained for CD3, CD4 and CD8, after which CD4+ and CD8+ T cells were sorted on a FACSAria.

The rearrangement joined TRBV18 to TRBJ1-6; TRBD1 is perhaps the D gene, given 6 matching bases. The starting material was CD4+ T cells sorted from blood, obtained between weeks 43 and 45, from a patient treated with tofacitinib. This clonotype was obtained from a human donor with alopecia areata. The CDR3 sequence is CASSPTTGENSPLHF. The sequenced DNA is TGTGCCAGCTCACCAACGACAGGTGAAAATTCACCCCTCCACTTT.